The 8 T cell receptor beta chains in this list originate from one sample, sequenced in a study of cytomegalovirus exposure and HLA in healthy donors. Primers included in the PCR were 60 Vbeta and 13 Jbeta primers. Sequencing was performed with immunoSEQ multiplex PCR; in TCRdb, only in-frame clones are kept and a portion is missing. In all, the sample yields tens of thousands of clones. The sample comprised PBMCs. The receptors originated from a man aged 40-55 years in good health and CMV-seropositive.

The chain is built from TRBV27 and TRBJ2-1; 13 nucleotides match TRBD2. V was clipped by 9 bases and J by 7 bases; unmatched bases: 9. The CDR3 totals 15 residues. Germline V gene lookup returns CDR1 MNHEY and CDR2 SMNVEV (reference sequence). The DNA for the CDR3 is TGTGCCAGTAATACCGGGACTAGCGGGGTAAATGAGCAGTTCTTC. It codes for CASNTGTSGVNEQFF.

The rearrangement uses TRBV18 and TRBJ2-7, with 13 bases that match TRBD2. CDR1 is KGHSH, CDR2 LQKENI, per germline. V shed 4 bases, J shed 1 base, and the junction held 7 bases outside the gene matches. This CDR3 is 17 amino acids long. This CDR3 reads CASSQLLAGGSSYEQYF. The CDR3 bases are TGTGCCAGCTCACAGCTACTAGCGGGAGGGTCATCCTACGAGCAGTACTTC.

J is TRBJ1-1 and V is TRBV7-2; unclear D gene. CDR3 length equals 14 residues. Germline loops: CDR1 SGHTA, CDR2 FQGNSA. V was cut by 1 base and J by 7 bases, with 13 bases left in between. This chain's CDR3 is CASSLDPGLSEAFF. The CDR3 nucleotides are TGTGCCAGCAGCTTAGACCCGGGTTTAAGTGAAGCTTTCTTT.

This chain joins TRBV19 and TRBJ2-5; D might be TRBD2 (6 bases). Germline assignment: CDR1 LNHDA and CDR2 SQIVND (reference sequence). The CDR3 is 11 amino acids. V lost 1 base and J 9 bases, leaving 6 bases between the germline ends. The CDR3 sequence: CASSIGEAQYF. The CDR3 bases are TGTGCCAGTAGTATAGGGGAGGCCCAGTACTTC.

V and J are TRBV6-6 and TRBJ2-2; possibly TRBD1 for D (5 bases). CDR1 is MNHNY, CDR2 SVGAGI, per germline (reference sequence). The V gene lost 6 bases and the J gene lost 7 bases, with 6 bases spanning the gap. CDR3 length equals 11 residues. In nucleotides, the CDR3 is TGTGCCAGCAGGACAGTCGGGGAGCTGTTTTTT. Encoded protein: CASRTVGELFF.

This sequence joins TRBV7-8 and TRBJ1-2; D gene unclear. V was clipped by 5 bases and J by 0 bases, with 10 bases between them. The CDR3 length is 14 residues. Germline CDR1 and CDR2: SGHVS and FQNEAQ. In DNA, the CDR3 is TGTGCCAGCAGCCCGACGGGATCTAACTATGGCTACACCTTC. It codes for CASSPTGSNYGYTF.

The chain combines TRBV5-1 with TRBJ2-5; D is unclear. This CDR3 spans 13 amino acids. V gave up 4 bases and J gave up 2 bases, with 9 bases separating them. CDR1 and CDR2 from the germline V gene are SGHRS and YFSETQ. The chain's CDR3 is CASSLILQETQYF. CDR3 nucleotides: TGCGCCAGCAGCCTAATCCTACAAGAGACCCAGTACTTC.

The chain has TRBV5-1 and TRBJ2-5, with 7 bases that match TRBD2. After removal of 4 bases from V and 5 bases from J, the junction contained 11 bases not matched to a gene. The germline gives CDR1 SGHRS, CDR2 YFSETQ. The CDR3 loop spans 15 amino acids. This CDR3 is CASSPGRGKVETQYF. The DNA for the CDR3 is TGCGCCAGCAGCCCGGGGAGGGGTAAGGTGGAGACCCAGTACTTC.